This T cell receptor beta chain was recorded in a study of shared clonotypes between healthy human individuals. Across the study: The donors, two women and a few men, were aged 18 to 49.

Study-wide findings and caveats: The generation probabilities recorded for non-shared clonotypes fell below those of clonotypes shared by all four donors.

Notes on this clone: Its antigen remains unknown.

The assay used deep level. The repertoire was sequenced with immunoSEQ multiplex PCR; TCRdb's copy has only in-frame clones and lacks some. This sample has some 900,000 clones, with about three quarters found just once. From CD4+ cells came CD45RA+ naive and CD45RA-negative memory subsets. The specimen sequenced was memory CD4+ T cells sorted from blood. Subset described: CD45RA-negative fraction. The sequence was collected from a man younger than 30 in good health.

This CDR3 is CASSFRQDRNGELFF. The DNA for the CDR3 is TGCGCCAGCAGCTTTAGACAGGATCGTAACGGGGAGCTGTTTTTT. The chain joins TRBV5-1 to TRBJ2-2, with D perhaps matching TRBD1 (6 bases). Germline CDR1 and CDR2: SGHRS and YFSETQ. The CDR3 loop spans 15 amino acids. V was trimmed by 2 bases and J by 7 bases, leaving 15 bases between them.